Below are 4 T cell receptor beta chains sequenced from a single sample in a study of blood T cell repertoires in COVID-19. The repertoire was sequenced with immunoSEQ multiplex PCR; TCRdb's copy has only in-frame clones and lacks some. This table has 72,000 or so clones, 75% to 90% appearing once. The sequencing sample was made of peripheral blood. These TCRs come from a woman of 80 years or more with active or convalescent COVID-19.

The rearrangement links TRBV28 to TRBJ1-2; 9 positions agree with TRBD1. The CDR3 runs to 15 residues. V gave up 6 bases and J gave up 10 bases; unmatched junction bases: 15. Germline V gives CDR1 MDHEN, CDR2 SYDVKM. The CDR3 here is CASRPPLGQGRDYTF. CDR3 coding DNA: TGTGCCAGCAGGCCCCCCCTGGGACAGGGCCGGGACTACACCTTC.

The chain recombines TRBV4-3 with TRBJ1-1, with D unresolved. The CDR3 runs to 15 residues. The V gene lost 1 base and the J gene lost 1 base, with 10 bases spanning the gap. Germline V gene sequence: CDR1 LGHNA, CDR2 YSLEER. The chain's CDR3 is CASSQGVSGNTEAFF. CDR3 sequence (DNA): TGCGCCAGCAGCCAAGGCGTCTCGGGGAACACTGAAGCTTTCTTT.

This clone was found a few times. The chain carries TRBV6-6 and TRBJ2-3; no clear D gene. CDR1 and CDR2 from the germline V gene are MNHNY and SVGAGI (reference sequence). This CDR3 contains 15 residues. Trimming removed 5 bases from V and 5 bases from J, with 17 bases in between. CDR3 sequence: CASSRARYGGDTQYF. The CDR3 coding sequence is TGTGCCAGCAGTAGAGCCCGGTATGGCGGAGATACGCAGTATTTT.

CDR3 in DNA: TGTGCCAGCAGCATTCGACAGGCCACCGGGGAGCTGTTTTTT. Protein sequence: CASSIRQATGELFF. This sequence joins TRBV7-9 and TRBJ2-2; TRBD1 is a possible D gene (6 bases). Germline loops: CDR1 SEHNR, CDR2 FQNEAQ (reference sequence). This CDR3 comprises 14 residues. Trimming pared 5 bases from V and 4 bases from J, leaving 11 bases between.